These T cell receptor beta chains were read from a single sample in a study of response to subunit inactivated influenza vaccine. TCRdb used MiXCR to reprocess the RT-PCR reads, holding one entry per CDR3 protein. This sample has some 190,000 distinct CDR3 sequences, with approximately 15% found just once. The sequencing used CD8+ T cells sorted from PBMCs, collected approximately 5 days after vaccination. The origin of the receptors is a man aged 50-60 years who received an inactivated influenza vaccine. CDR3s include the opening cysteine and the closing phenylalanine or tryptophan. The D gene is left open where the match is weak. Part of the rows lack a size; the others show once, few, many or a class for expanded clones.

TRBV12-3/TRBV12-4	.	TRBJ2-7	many	CASSLSGYEQYF	TGTGCCAGCAGTTTGAGCGGCTACGAGCAGTACTTC
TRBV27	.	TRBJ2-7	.	CASSGTAHSYEQYF	TGTGCCAGCAGTGGGACCGCACACTCCTACGAGCAGTACTTC
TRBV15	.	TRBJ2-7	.	CATSKTGDTYEQYF	TGTGCCACCAGCAAGACGGGGGACACCTACGAGCAGTACTTC
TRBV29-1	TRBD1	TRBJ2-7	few	CSVRLGGDRGYEQYF	TGCAGCGTTAGACTAGGCGGGGACAGGGGCTACGAGCAGTACTTC
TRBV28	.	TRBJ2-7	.	CASSGDSEQYF	TGTGCCAGCAGTGGGGACTCCGAGCAGTACTTC
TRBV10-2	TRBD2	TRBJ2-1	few	CASRDRDYPPNEQFF	TGCGCCAGCAGAGACCGGGACTACCCACCGAATGAGCAGTTCTTC
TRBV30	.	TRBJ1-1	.	CAWEQTGGSEAFF	TGTGCCTGGGAACAAACCGGGGGGTCTGAAGCTTTCTTT
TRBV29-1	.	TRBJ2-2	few	CSVAGYTGELFF	TGCAGCGTTGCGGGGTACACCGGGGAGCTGTTTTTT
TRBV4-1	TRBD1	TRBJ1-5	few	CASSQGQGSNQPQHF	TGCGCCAGCAGCCAGGGACAGGGCAGCAATCAGCCCCAGCATTTT
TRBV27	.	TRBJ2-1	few	CASSLYGLSSYNEQFF	TGTGCCAGCAGTTTATATGGGTTGAGCTCCTACAATGAGCAGTTCTTC
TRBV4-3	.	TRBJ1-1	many	CASSQTGTTAFF	TGCGCCAGCAGCCAAACCGGGACCACCGCTTTCTTT
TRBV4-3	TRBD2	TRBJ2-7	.	CASSQAWVGLPYEQYF	TGCGCCAGCAGCCAAGCCTGGGTGGGACTACCCTACGAGCAGTACTTC
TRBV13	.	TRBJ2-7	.	CASSLSTAAYEQYF	TGTGCCAGCAGCTTATCGACAGCGGCCTACGAGCAGTACTTC
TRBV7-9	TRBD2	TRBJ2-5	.	CASSAQGGLAETQYF	TGTGCCAGCAGCGCCCAAGGGGGACTAGCAGAGACCCAGTACTTC
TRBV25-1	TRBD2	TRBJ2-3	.	CASSDWTSGSDTQYF	TGTGCCAGCAGTGACTGGACTAGCGGGAGCGATACGCAGTATTTT
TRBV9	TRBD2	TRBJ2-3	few	CASDPWGGGAADTQYF	TGTGCCAGCGATCCTTGGGGCGGGGGGGCCGCAGATACGCAGTATTTT
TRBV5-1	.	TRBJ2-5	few	CASSWRDSTRRQETQYF	TGCGCCAGCAGCTGGAGAGACAGTACCCGAAGACAAGAGACCCAGTACTTC
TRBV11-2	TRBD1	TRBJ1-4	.	CASSPDRGPDGKLFF	TGTGCCAGCAGCCCGGACAGGGGACCGGATGGAAAACTGTTTTTT
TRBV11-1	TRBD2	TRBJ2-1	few	CASSLTLGLAGGRSYNEQFF	TGTGCCAGCAGCCTCACTTTGGGACTAGCGGGAGGCCGCTCCTACAATGAGCAGTTCTTC
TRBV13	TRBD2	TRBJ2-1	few	CASSLAPGLAYNEQFF	TGTGCCAGCAGCTTAGCCCCGGGACTAGCTTACAATGAGCAGTTCTTC
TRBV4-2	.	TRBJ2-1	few	CASSQDWGSGVGQFF	TGTGCCAGCAGCCAAGATTGGGGATCGGGCGTCGGGCAGTTCTTC
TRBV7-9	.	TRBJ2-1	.	CASSLVLGISEQFF	TGTGCCAGCAGCTTAGTCTTAGGGATAAGTGAGCAGTTCTTC